One sample yielded the 24 T cell receptor beta chains listed below, sequenced in a study of cytomegalovirus exposure and HLA in healthy donors. This PCR relied on a set of 60 Vbeta primers and 13 Jbeta primers. Clones were read by immunoSEQ multiplex PCR, and TCRdb kept only the in-frame ones, dropping some. The table records 60,000 to 75,000 clones, about 74% of them present only once. What was sequenced was PBMCs. These TCRs come from a woman aged 55-70 years in good health and CMV-seropositive.

The chain links TRBV5-1 to TRBJ2-2; the match to TRBD2 covers 7 bases. Germline V CDR1 and CDR2: SGHRS, YFSETQ. The CDR3 totals 15 residues. Trimming took 4 bases from V and 2 from J; bases not matched to a gene: 5. CDR3 nucleotide sequence: TGCGCCAGCAGCCCGGGAGGATCTAACACCGGGGAGCTGTTTTTT. Its translation is CASSPGGSNTGELFF.

CDR3: CASSQVDSYNSPLHF. The DNA of the CDR3 is TGTGCCAGCAGCCAAGTCGACAGTTACAATTCACCCCTCCACTTT. The rearrangement links TRBV4-2 to TRBJ1-6, with a weak D call TRBD1 (5 bases). The germline V gene encodes CDR1 LGHNA and CDR2 YNFKEQ. The CDR3 is made up of 15 amino acids. V was clipped by 1 base and J by 7 bases, with 11 bases between them.

The rearrangement links TRBV5-6 to TRBJ1-1, with 12 bases identical to TRBD1. CDR1 SGHDT and CDR2 YYEEEE come from the germline V gene. The CDR3 has 14 residues. Trimming at V came to 5 bases and at J to 4 bases, leaving 3 bases not matched to a gene. The CDR3 DNA reads TGTGCCAGCAGTCTGGGACAGGGGGCCACTGAAGCTTTCTTT. This codes for CASSLGQGATEAFF. The full variable domain, in which reference TRBV5-6 and TRBJ1-1 provide the parts outside the CDR3, is DAGVTQSPTHLIKTRGQQVTLRCSPKSGHDTVSWYQQALGQGPQFIFQYYEEEERQRGNFPDRFSGHQFPNYSSELNVNALLLGDSALYLCASSLGQGATEAFFGQGTRLTVV.

V gene TRBV7-9 combines with J gene TRBJ1-3; 7 positions agree with TRBD1. The CDR3 totals 15 residues. CDR1 is SEHNR, CDR2 FQNEAQ, per germline (reference sequence). V shed 6 bases and J 4 bases; nucleotides not matched to a gene: 9. The CDR3 DNA is TGTGCCAGCAGAGCGACAGGGTTACGGGGAAACACCATATATTTT. It specifies CASRATGLRGNTIYF. Looking up the rest from reference TRBV7-9 and TRBJ1-3 gives the full variable domain: DTGVSQNPRHKITKRGQNVTFRCDPISEHNRLYWYRQTLGQGPEFLTYFQNEAQLEKSRLLSDRFSAERPKGSFSTLEIQRTEQGDSAMYLCASRATGLRGNTIYFGEGSWLTVV.

The chain is built from TRBV19 and TRBJ1-4; D is possibly TRBD1 (6 bases). CDR3 size: 16 residues. The germline V gene has CDR1 LNHDA and CDR2 SQIVND (reference sequence). Trimming removed 7 bases at V and 7 bases at J, with 22 bases between. CDR3 sequence: CASNTQHRVEGEKLFF. CDR3 sequence (DNA): TGTGCCAGTAATACCCAACACAGGGTTGAGGGTGAAAAACTGTTTTTT.

The chain carries TRBV2 and TRBJ2-7; maybe TRBD1 (6 bases). This CDR3 is built from 14 residues. Trimming took off 2 bases at V and 5 bases at J, with 13 bases between the two ends. Germline-derived CDR1 and CDR2 are SNHLY and FYNNEI. CDR3 sequence (DNA): TGTGCCAGCAGTGAATCCCAGGGGATGAACGAGCAGTACTTC. It yields the protein CASSESQGMNEQYF.

The rearrangement links TRBV27 to TRBJ2-1, with D possibly being TRBD1 (6 bases). V lost 8 bases to trimming and J lost 5 bases, with 16 bases between them. CDR1 and CDR2 (germline): MNHEY, SMNVEV (reference sequence). The CDR3 is made up of 14 amino acids. CDR3 bases: TGTGCCAGCCGTGTTTTGACAGGTAACAATGAGCAGTTCTTC. Its protein product is CASRVLTGNNEQFF.

The J gene is TRBJ2-5, the V gene TRBV4-2; 10 nucleotides match TRBD2. CDR3 length: 16 residues. From germline, CDR1 is LGHNA and CDR2 YNFKEQ. J was trimmed by 6 bases and V by 0 bases; bases with no gene match: 7. This CDR3 reads CASSQEGLAGAQTQYF. The CDR3 DNA reads TGTGCCAGCAGCCAAGAAGGGCTAGCGGGGGCCCAGACCCAGTACTTC.

This clone is a singleton in its sample. The chain employs TRBV18 and TRBJ1-5; TRBD1 aligns across 8 bases. Germline assignment: CDR1 KGHSH and CDR2 LQKENI. CDR3 length equals 15 residues. V shed 2 bases and J 4 bases; nucleotides not matched to a gene: 4. CDR3 nucleotide sequence: TGTGCCAGCTCACCAGTACAGGGGGTAAATCAGCCCCAGCATTTT. This gives the protein CASSPVQGVNQPQHF.

V gene TRBV4-1 combines with J gene TRBJ1-1, with D possibly being TRBD1 (6 bases). Germline V gives CDR1 MGHRA, CDR2 YSYEKL. Trimming shortened V by 0 bases and J by 0 bases, and 17 bases separated the two germline ends. This CDR3 has 18 amino acids. The CDR3 bases are TGCGCCAGCAGCCAAGACAGGGGTCGCGGTGGGATGAACACTGAAGCTTTCTTT. Protein sequence: CASSQDRGRGGMNTEAFF.

The chain recombines TRBV2 with TRBJ1-5; D perhaps matches TRBD1 (6 bases). Germline assignment: CDR1 SNHLY and CDR2 FYNNEI. Trimming left V 6 bases short and J 2 bases short, with 14 bases between. The CDR3 length is 15 residues. The CDR3 protein is CASRADSFGNQPQHF. CDR3 nucleotides: TGTGCCAGCAGAGCGGACAGTTTCGGCAATCAGCCCCAGCATTTT.

The chain has TRBV5-1 and TRBJ2-5; D might be TRBD2 (6 bases). The CDR3 runs to 17 residues. Germline V gene data show CDR1 as SGHRS and CDR2 as YFSETQ. V was shortened by 0 bases and J by 5 bases, with 20 bases between the two germline ends. This CDR3 is CASSLGGIAGSRETQYF. The CDR3 bases are TGCGCCAGCAGCTTGGGGGGGATTGCGGGGAGTCGGGAGACCCAGTACTTC.

This chain connects TRBV5-1 to TRBJ1-1; D might be TRBD1 (6 bases). The CDR3 loop spans 18 amino acids. The V end lost 4 bases, the J end lost 6 bases, and 28 bases lay between the germline ends. The germline V gene encodes CDR1 SGHRS and CDR2 YFSETQ. The CDR3 DNA follows: TGCGCCAGCAGCCCGGCCAGGGGTGACATCCCATGGTGGGCTGAAGCTTTCTTT. Translation: CASSPARGDIPWWAEAFF.

The rearrangement joins TRBV11-1 to TRBJ1-1; D gene uncertain. V gave up 2 bases and J gave up 4 bases, with 11 bases separating them. The V gene's germline CDR1 is SGHAT and CDR2 FQDESV (reference sequence). This CDR3 has 14 amino acids. The CDR3 bases are TGTGCCAGCAGCTTACTCGACTTGGGCACTGAAGCTTTCTTT. Translated, it gives CASSLLDLGTEAFF. The variable domain in full, with the rest retrieved from reference TRBV11-1 and TRBJ1-1, is EAEVAQSPRYKITEKSQAVAFWCDPISGHATLYWYRQILGQGPELLVQFQDESVVDDSQLPKDRFSAERLKGVDSTLKIQPAELGDSAMYLCASSLLDLGTEAFFGQGTRLTVV.

The chain recombines TRBV7-9 with TRBJ1-2; TRBD1 matches at 7 bases. This CDR3 spans 13 amino acids. Germline CDR1 is SEHNR and CDR2 is FQNEAQ (reference sequence). Unmatched junction bases numbered 3, after V lost 0 bases and J lost 8 bases. The CDR3 DNA reads as TGTGCCAGCAGCTTAGCAACAGGGGTCGGCTACACCTTC. Its protein is CASSLATGVGYTF.

V gene TRBV2 combines with J gene TRBJ1-2; 8 bases are a match to TRBD1. Germline CDR1 reads SNHLY; CDR2 reads FYNNEI. The length of the CDR3 is 15 residues. Trimming took 7 bases from V and 3 from J; bases not matched to a gene: 10. CDR3 protein: CASTRPSTGDYGYTF. The CDR3 DNA reads TGTGCCAGCACCCGCCCCTCGACAGGGGACTATGGCTACACCTTC. The entire variable domain, with the rest obtained from reference TRBV2 and TRBJ1-2, is as follows: EPEVTQTPSHQVTQMGQEVILRCVPISNHLYFYWYRQILGQKVEFLVSFYNNEISEKSEIFDDQFSVERPDGSNFTLKIRSTKLEDSAMYFCASTRPSTGDYGYTFGSGTRLTVV.

The chain combines TRBV9 with TRBJ1-3; the D gene is possibly TRBD1 (5 bases). This CDR3 spans 17 amino acids. The ends were cut back, 0 bases at V and 0 bases at J, with 13 bases in the middle. The germline CDR1 and CDR2 sequences are SGDLS and YYNGEE. CDR3 loop: CASSVARGRDSGNTIYF. CDR3 bases: TGTGCCAGCAGCGTAGCGCGGGGCCGGGACTCTGGAAACACCATATATTTT. Full variable domain (missing parts from reference TRBV9 and TRBJ1-3): DSGVTQTPKHLITATGQRVTLRCSPRSGDLSVYWYQQSLDQGLQFLIQYYNGEERAKGNILERFSAQQFPDLHSELNLSSLELGDSALYFCASSVARGRDSGNTIYFGEGSWLTVV.

This chain links TRBV19 with TRBJ1-1; the D gene is possibly TRBD1 (5 bases). V lost 3 bases to trimming and J lost 5 bases, with 13 bases between them. Germline CDR1 and CDR2: LNHDA and SQIVND (reference sequence). The CDR3 spans 14 residues. The CDR3 coding sequence is TGTGCCAGTAGTATGGGGCAGGGTTGGACTGAAGCTTTCTTT. Its translation: CASSMGQGWTEAFF. The whole variable domain, filled in from reference TRBV19 and TRBJ1-1, reads DGGITQSPKYLFRKEGQNVTLSCEQNLNHDAMYWYRQDPGQGLRLIYYSQIVNDFQKGDIAEGYSVSREKKESFPLTVTSAQKNPTAFYLCASSMGQGWTEAFFGQGTRLTVV.

This rearrangement joins TRBV9 to TRBJ1-5, with TRBD1 identical over 7 bases. V lost 3 bases and J lost 4; bases outside the gene matches: 1. This CDR3 contains 13 residues. Per the germline V gene, CDR1 is SGDLS and CDR2 is YYNGEE. CDR3 amino acids: CASSAGGNQPQHF. CDR3 sequence (DNA): TGTGCCAGCAGCGCAGGGGGAAATCAGCCCCAGCATTTT.

The V call is TRBV10-1, the J call TRBJ1-5; D remains unclear. This CDR3 comprises 16 residues. Germline CDR1 WNHNN, CDR2 SYGVQD (reference sequence). The V gene lost 4 bases and the J gene lost 2 bases, with 15 bases spanning the gap. The DNA for the CDR3 is TGCGCCAGCAGTGGCCGAAGATCCAGTGGCAATCAGCCCCAGCATTTT. It is translated as CASSGRRSSGNQPQHF.

CDR3 loop: CASSGYRQTSNYGYTF. In DNA, the CDR3 is TGTGCCAGCAGTGGTTACCGACAGACCTCTAACTATGGCTACACCTTC. The chain recombines TRBV6-1 with TRBJ1-2, with a possible D match to TRBD1 (5 bases). CDR3 length: 16 residues. Germline assignment: CDR1 MNHNS and CDR2 SASEGT. Trimming pared 4 bases from V and 0 bases from J, leaving 15 bases between.

V usage is TRBV27 and J usage is TRBJ1-1; D is ambiguous. The germline V gene has CDR1 MNHEY and CDR2 SMNVEV (reference sequence). The CDR3 is 13 amino acids. Trimming took off 7 bases at V and 2 bases at J, with 11 bases between the two ends. The DNA of the CDR3 is TGTGCCAGCACGGGAGGAGTTAACACTGAAGCTTTCTTT. Translation: CASTGGVNTEAFF.

J is TRBJ2-3 and V is TRBV6-1; no reliable D call. Trimming removed 3 bases from V and 5 bases from J, with 9 bases in between. The germline V gene has CDR1 MNHNS and CDR2 SASEGT. The CDR3 loop spans 13 amino acids. CDR3 nucleotides: TGTGCCAGCAGTGATGGAGAAAAAGATACGCAGTATTTT. Amino acid sequence: CASSDGEKDTQYF.

The CDR3 sequence: CASSSSKAGLKTGELFF. CDR3 in DNA: TGTGCCAGCAGCTCCTCTAAGGCCGGACTAAAGACCGGGGAGCTGTTTTTT. The chain has TRBV7-9 and TRBJ2-2, with TRBD2 as a possible D gene (6 bases). Germline CDR1 SEHNR, CDR2 FQNEAQ (reference sequence). The CDR3 loop spans 17 amino acids. V was trimmed by 4 bases and J by 5 bases, leaving 20 bases between them.